Listed here are 2 T cell receptor beta chains from one sample, sequenced in a study of T cells in Graves' hyperthyroidism and ophthalmopathy. Amplification targeted TCR beta CDR3 regions from RNA transcripts. Researchers ran a first-round RT-PCR on the TCR CDR3 using the HTBI primer set. TCRdb re-derived calls from the multiplex PCR reads in MiXCR, one entry per CDR3 protein. The sample has 500,000 to 700,000 distinct CDR3 sequences; 15% to 20% are singletons. The material sequenced was blood. These receptors were taken from a woman between 18 and 30 years old with Graves' hyperthyroidism.

There are many counts of this clonotype. V gene TRBV18 combines with J gene TRBJ1-2; D is possibly TRBD1 (5 bases). Germline CDR1 is KGHSH and CDR2 is LQKENI. V lost 2 bases and J lost 8, with 15 bases in between. The CDR3 is made up of 14 amino acids. CDR3 in DNA: TGTGCCAGCTCACCAAATCAGGGCCGGGAAGGCTACACCTTC. This encodes CASSPNQGREGYTF.

The V call is TRBV12-3 or TRBV12-4, the J call TRBJ2-7; either TRBD1 or TRBD2 may supply D (5 bases each). Trimming took 5 bases from V and 2 from J, leaving 13 bases between them. The CDR3 has 14 residues. CDR3 region: CASSLLGPAYEQYF. The CDR3 DNA sequence: TGTGCCAGCAGTCTACTGGGACCGGCCTACGAGCAGTACTTC.